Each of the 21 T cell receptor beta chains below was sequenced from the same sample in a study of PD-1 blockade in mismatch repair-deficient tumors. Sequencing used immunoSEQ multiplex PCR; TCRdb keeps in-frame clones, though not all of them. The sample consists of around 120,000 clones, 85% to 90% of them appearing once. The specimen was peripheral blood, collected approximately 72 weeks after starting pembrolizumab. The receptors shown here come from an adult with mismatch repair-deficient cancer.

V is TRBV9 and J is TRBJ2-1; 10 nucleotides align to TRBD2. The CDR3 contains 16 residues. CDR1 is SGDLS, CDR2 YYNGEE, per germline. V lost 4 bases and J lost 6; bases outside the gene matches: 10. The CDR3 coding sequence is TGTGCCAGCAGCACCGGGCGGGCTAGCGGGAGCAATGAGCAGTTCTTC. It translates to CASSTGRASGSNEQFF.

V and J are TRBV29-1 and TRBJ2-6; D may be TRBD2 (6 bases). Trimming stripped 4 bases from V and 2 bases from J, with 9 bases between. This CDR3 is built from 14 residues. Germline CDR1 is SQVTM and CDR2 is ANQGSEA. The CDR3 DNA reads TGCAGCGTTGTTGGGGGGACTGGGGCCAACGTCCTGACTTTC. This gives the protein CSVVGGTGANVLTF.

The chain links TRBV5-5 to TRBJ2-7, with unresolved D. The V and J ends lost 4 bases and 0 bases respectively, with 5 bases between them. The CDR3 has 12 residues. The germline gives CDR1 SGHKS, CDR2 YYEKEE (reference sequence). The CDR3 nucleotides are TGTGCCAGCAGCACAGCCTCCTACGAGCAGTACTTC. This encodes CASSTASYEQYF.

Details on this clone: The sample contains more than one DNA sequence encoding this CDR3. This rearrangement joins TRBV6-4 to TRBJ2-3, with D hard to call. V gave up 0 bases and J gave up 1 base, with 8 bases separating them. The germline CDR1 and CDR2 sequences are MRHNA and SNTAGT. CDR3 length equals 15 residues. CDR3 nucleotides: TGTGCCAGCAGTGACTCTCCGGGCGGCACAGATACGCAGTATTTT. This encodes CASSDSPGGTDTQYF.

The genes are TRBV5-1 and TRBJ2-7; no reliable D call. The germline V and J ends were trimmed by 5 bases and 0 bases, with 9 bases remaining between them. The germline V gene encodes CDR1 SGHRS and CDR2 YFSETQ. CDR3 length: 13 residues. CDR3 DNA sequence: TGCGCCAGCAGAAGTGTGGGCTCCTACGAGCAGTACTTC. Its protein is CASRSVGSYEQYF. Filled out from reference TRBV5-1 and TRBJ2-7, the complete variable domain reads KAGVTQTPRYLIKTRGQQVTLSCSPISGHRSVSWYQQTPGQGLQFLFEYFSETQRNKGNFPGRFSGRQFSNSRSEMNVSTLELGDSALYLCASRSVGSYEQYFGPGTRLTVT.

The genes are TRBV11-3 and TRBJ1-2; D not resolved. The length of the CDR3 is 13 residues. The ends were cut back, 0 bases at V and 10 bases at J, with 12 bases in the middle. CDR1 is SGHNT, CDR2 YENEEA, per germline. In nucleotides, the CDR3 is TGTGCCAGCAGCTTAGATCCACGGCGAAACTACACCTTC. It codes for CASSLDPRRNYTF.

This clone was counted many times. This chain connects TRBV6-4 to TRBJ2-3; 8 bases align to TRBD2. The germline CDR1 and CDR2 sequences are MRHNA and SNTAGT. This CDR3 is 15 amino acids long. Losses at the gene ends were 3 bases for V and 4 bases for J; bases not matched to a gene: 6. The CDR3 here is CASSEVSGTADTQYF. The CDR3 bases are TGTGCCAGCAGTGAGGTTAGCGGGACGGCAGATACGCAGTATTTT.

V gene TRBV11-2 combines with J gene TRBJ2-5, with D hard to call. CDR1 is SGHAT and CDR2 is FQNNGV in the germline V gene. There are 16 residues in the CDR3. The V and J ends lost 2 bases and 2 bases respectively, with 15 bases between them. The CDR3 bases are TGTGCCAGCAGCTTAAGGGCCAACCCCCTTCAAGAGACCCAGTACTTC. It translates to CASSLRANPLQETQYF. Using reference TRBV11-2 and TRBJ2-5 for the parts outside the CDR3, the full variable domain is EAGVAQSPRYKIIEKRQSVAFWCNPISGHATLYWYQQILGQGPKLLIQFQNNGVVDDSQLPKDRFSAERLKGVDSTLKIQPAKLEDSAVYLCASSLRANPLQETQYFGPGTRLLVL.

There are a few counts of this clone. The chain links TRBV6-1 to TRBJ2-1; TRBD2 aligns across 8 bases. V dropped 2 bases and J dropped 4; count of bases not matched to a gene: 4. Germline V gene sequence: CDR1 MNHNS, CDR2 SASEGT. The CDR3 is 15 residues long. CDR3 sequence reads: CASSEQRERYNEQFF. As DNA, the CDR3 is TGTGCCAGCAGTGAACAGCGGGAGAGGTACAATGAGCAGTTCTTC.

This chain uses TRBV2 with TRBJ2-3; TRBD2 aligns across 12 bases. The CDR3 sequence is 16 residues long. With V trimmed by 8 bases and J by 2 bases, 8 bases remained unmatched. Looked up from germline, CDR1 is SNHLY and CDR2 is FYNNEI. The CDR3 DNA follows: TGTGCCAGCTCTAGCGGGAGGGCCCGATACACAGATACGCAGTATTTT. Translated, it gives CASSSGRARYTDTQYF.

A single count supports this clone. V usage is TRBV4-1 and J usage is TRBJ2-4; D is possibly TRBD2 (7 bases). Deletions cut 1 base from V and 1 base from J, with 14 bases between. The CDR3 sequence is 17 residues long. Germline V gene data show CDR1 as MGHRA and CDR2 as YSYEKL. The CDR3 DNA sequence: TGCGCCAGCAGCCAAGTCGGGGGGCTGGGGGCCAAAAACATTCAGTACTTC. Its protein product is CASSQVGGLGAKNIQYF.

DNA for the CDR3: TGCAGTGCTAGTGACCGCTATGAGCAGTTCTTC. Its translation: CSASDRYEQFF. The chain employs TRBV20-1 and TRBJ2-1; D is uncertain. The CDR3 spans 11 residues. The ends were cut back, 3 bases at V and 8 bases at J, with 8 bases in the middle. Looked up from germline, CDR1 is DFQATT and CDR2 is SNEGSKA (reference sequence).

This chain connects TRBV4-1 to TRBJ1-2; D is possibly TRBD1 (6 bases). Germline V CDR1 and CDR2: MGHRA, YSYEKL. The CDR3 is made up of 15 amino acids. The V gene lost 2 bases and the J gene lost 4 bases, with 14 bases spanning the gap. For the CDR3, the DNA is TGCGCCAGCAGCCAACCTAGACAGGACTCCTATGGCTACACCTTC. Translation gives CASSQPRQDSYGYTF.

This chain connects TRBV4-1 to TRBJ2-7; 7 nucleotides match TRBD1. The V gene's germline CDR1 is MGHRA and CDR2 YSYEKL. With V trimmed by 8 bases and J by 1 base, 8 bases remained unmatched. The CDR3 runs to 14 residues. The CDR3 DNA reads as TGCGCCAGCTCACCGGGACAGAATTCCTACGAGCAGTACTTC. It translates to CASSPGQNSYEQYF.

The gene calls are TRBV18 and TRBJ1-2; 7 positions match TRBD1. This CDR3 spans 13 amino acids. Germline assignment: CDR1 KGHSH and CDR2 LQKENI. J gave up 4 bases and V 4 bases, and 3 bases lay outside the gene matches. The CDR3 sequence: CASSHRDSYGYTF. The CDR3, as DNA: TGTGCCAGCTCACACCGGGACAGCTATGGCTACACCTTC. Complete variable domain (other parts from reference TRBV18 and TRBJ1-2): NAGVMQNPRHLVRRRGQEARLRCSPMKGHSHVYWYRQLPEEGLKFMVYLQKENIIDESGMPKERFSAEFPKEGPSILRIQQVVRGDSAAYFCASSHRDSYGYTFGSGTRLTVV.

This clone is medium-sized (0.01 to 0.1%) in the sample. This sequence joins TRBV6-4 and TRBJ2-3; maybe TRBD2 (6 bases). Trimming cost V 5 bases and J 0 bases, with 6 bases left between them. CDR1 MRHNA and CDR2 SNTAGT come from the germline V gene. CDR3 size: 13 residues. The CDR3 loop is CASSSGSTDTQYF. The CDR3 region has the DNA TGTGCCAGCAGTAGCGGGAGCACAGATACGCAGTATTTT.

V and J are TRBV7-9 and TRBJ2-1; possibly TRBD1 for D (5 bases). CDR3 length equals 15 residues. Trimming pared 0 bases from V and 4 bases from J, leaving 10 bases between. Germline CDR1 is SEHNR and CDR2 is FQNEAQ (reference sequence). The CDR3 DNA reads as TGTGCCAGCAGCTTAGCCGGCGGACATTACAATGAGCAGTTCTTC. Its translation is CASSLAGGHYNEQFF.

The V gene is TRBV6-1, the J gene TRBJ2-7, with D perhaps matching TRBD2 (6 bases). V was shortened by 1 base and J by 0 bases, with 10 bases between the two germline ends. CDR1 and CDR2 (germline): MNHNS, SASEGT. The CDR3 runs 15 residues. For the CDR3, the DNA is TGTGCCAGCAGTGAAGGGGGGGTCCTCTCCTACGAGCAGTACTTC. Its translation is CASSEGGVLSYEQYF.

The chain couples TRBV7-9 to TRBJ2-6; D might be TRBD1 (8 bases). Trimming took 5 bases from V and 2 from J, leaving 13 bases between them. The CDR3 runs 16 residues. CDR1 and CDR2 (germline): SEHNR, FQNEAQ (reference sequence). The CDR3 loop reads CASSQGAGAGANVLTF. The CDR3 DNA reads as TGTGCCAGCAGCCAGGGGGCGGGAGCTGGGGCCAACGTCCTGACTTTC.

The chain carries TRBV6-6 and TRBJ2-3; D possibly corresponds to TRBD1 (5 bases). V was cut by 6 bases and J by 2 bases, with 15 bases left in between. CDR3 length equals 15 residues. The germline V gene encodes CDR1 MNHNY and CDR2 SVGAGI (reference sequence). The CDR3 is CASSVNDRPTDTQYF. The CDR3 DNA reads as TGTGCCAGCAGCGTGAACGACAGACCCACAGATACGCAGTATTTT.

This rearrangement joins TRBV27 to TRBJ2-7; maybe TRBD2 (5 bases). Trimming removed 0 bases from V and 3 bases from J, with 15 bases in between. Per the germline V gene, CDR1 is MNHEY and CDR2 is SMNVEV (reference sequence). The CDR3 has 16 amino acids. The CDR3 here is CASSLSNGVGYYEQYF. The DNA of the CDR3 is TGTGCCAGCAGTTTATCGAACGGGGTGGGTTACTACGAGCAGTACTTC.